This T cell receptor beta chain was recorded in a study of T cell responses to AZD1222 COVID-19 vaccine. General study findings and limits: Clonal diversity was possibly underestimated; the donors were predominantly white British and more often female.

Generated by immunoSEQ multiplex PCR, the TCRdb table keeps only in-frame clones and is missing some. The sample records about 170,000 clones, over 75% being singletons. As concerns this clone: What it binds is not known.

The receptor's source is an adult in good health. This specimen was peripheral blood, taken on day 0 of AZD1222 vaccination.

The CDR3 sequence is CASSIGTSGGTNTGELFF. In DNA, the CDR3 is TGTGCCAGTAGTATAGGGACTAGCGGGGGGACTAACACCGGGGAGCTGTTTTTT. J is TRBJ2-2 and V is TRBV19, with TRBD2 identical over 14 bases. The CDR3 is 18 amino acids. CDR1 is LNHDA, CDR2 SQIVND, per germline (reference sequence). Trimming took 1 base from V and 2 from J; bases not matched to a gene: 3.